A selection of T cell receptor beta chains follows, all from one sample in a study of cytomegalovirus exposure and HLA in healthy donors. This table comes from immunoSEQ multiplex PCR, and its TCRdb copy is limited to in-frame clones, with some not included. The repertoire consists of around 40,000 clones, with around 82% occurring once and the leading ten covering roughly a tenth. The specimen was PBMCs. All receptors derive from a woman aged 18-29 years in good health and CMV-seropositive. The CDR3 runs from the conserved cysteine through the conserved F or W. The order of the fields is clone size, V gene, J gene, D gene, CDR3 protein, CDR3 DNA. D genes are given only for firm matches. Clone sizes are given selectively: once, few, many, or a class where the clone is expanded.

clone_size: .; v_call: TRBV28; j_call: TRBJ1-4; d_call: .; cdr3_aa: CATGEVATNEKLFF; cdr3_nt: TGTGCCACCGGGGAAGTTGCAACTAATGAAAAACTGTTTTTT
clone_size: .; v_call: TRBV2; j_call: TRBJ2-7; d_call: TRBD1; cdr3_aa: CASSGPPGGSGYEQYF; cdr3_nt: TGTGCCAGCAGTGGCCCCCCAGGGGGATCTGGGTACGAGCAGTACTTC
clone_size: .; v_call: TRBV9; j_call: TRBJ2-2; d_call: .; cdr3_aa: CASSVAVQNTGELFF; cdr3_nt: TGTGCCAGCAGCGTAGCTGTACAGAACACCGGGGAGCTGTTTTTT
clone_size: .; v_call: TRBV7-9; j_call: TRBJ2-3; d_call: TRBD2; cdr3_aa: CASSSSGSGTDTQYF; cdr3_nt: TGTGCCAGCAGCTCTAGCGGGTCGGGCACAGATACGCAGTATTTT
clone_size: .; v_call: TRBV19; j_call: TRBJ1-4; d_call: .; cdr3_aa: CASSMAGGEKLFF; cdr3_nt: TGTGCCAGTAGTATGGCAGGAGGTGAAAAACTGTTTTTT
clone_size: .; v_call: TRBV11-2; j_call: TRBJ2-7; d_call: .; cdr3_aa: CASSLEAGPYYEQYF; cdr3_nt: TGTGCCAGCAGCTTAGAGGCAGGGCCTTACTACGAGCAGTACTTC
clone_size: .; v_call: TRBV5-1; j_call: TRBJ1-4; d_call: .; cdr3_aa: CASSPREPTNEKLFF; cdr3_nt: TGCGCCAGCAGCCCCAGGGAACCAACTAATGAAAAACTGTTTTTT
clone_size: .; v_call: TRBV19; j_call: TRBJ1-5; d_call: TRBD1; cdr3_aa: CASSNGQGSNQPQHF; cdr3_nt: TGTGCCAGTAGTAACGGACAGGGGAGCAATCAGCCCCAGCATTTT
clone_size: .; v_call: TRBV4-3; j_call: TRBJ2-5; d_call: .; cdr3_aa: CASSQENPGDLLSETQYF; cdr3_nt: TGCGCCAGCAGCCAAGAGAACCCAGGGGATTTGCTTTCAGAGACCCAGTACTTC
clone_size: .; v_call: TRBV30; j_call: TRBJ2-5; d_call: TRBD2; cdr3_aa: CAWSPSGGASRYF; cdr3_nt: TGTGCCTGGAGTCCCAGCGGGGGGGCCTCCCGGTACTTC
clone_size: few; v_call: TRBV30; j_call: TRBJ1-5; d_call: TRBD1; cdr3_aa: CAWSQTGDGQPQHF; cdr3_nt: TGTGCCTGGAGCCAGACAGGGGACGGTCAGCCCCAGCATTTT
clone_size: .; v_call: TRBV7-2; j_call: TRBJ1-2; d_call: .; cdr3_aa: CASSLGLVYGYTF; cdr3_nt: TGTGCCAGCAGCTTGGGACTTGTGTATGGCTACACCTTC
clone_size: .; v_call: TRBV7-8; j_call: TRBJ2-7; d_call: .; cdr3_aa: CASSPTVYEQYF; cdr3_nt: TGTGCCAGCAGCCCGACAGTGTACGAGCAGTACTTC